These 14 T cell receptor beta chains were sequenced from one sample in a study of T cells in tuberculosis. Sorting used thawed, overnight-rested PBMC stained with anti-CD3, a viability dye and GMM-loaded CD1B tetramer. C32 glucose monomycolate from Rhodococcus equi was loaded onto the CD1B tetramers. Data came from immunoSEQ multiplex PCR; TCRdb stores just in-frame clones and leaves some out. The repertoire holds 55,000 to 65,000 clones, with 80% to 85% as singletons. What was sequenced was CD1b-GMM tetramer-negative cells sorted from PBMCs. The source is an adult woman with latent tuberculosis.

The rearrangement joins TRBV9 to TRBJ2-3; TRBD2 aligns across 8 bases. The trim removed 4 bases at V and 4 bases at J, leaving 8 bases unmatched. The CDR3 runs to 15 residues. Looked up from germline, CDR1 is SGDLS and CDR2 is YYNGEE. Here the CDR3 reads CASSLDGGAADTQYF. In DNA form, the CDR3 reads TGTGCCAGCAGCCTAGACGGGGGGGCGGCAGATACGCAGTATTTT.

In this sample, this clone turned up a few times. V gene TRBV5-6 combines with J gene TRBJ1-1, with 9 positions matching TRBD1. The J segment lost 1 base and the V segment lost 4 bases, leaving 5 bases of the junction unmatched. The V gene's germline CDR1 is SGHDT and CDR2 YYEEEE. The CDR3 extends over 15 amino acids. CDR3 sequence (DNA): TGTGCCAGCAGCGCCCTGGACAGGGGGAACACTGAAGCTTTCTTT. This encodes CASSALDRGNTEAFF.

The chain is built from TRBV7-8 and TRBJ1-1, with TRBD1 matching over 11 bases. After removal of 5 bases from V and 6 bases from J, the junction contained 5 bases not matched to a gene. CDR3 length: 14 residues. Germline values: CDR1 SGHVS, CDR2 FQNEAQ. The DNA for the CDR3 is TGTGCCAGCAGCCCTGGGACAGGGGGTTCTGAAGCTTTCTTT. Its protein is CASSPGTGGSEAFF.

The chain uses TRBV29-1 and TRBJ2-1; tentative D call: TRBD2 (5 bases). The CDR3 spans 13 residues. Trimming pared 2 bases from V and 5 bases from J, leaving 10 bases between. Per germline, CDR1 SQVTM and CDR2 ANQGSEA. CDR3 sequence (DNA): TGCAGCGTTGAACTAGCCGGGCACAATGAGCAGTTCTTC. It codes for CSVELAGHNEQFF.

Concerning this clone itself: Compared with germline, one end of the junction differs, possibly owing to a read error. The rearrangement links TRBV6-1 to TRBJ2-1; 10 bases line up with TRBD1. Germline CDR1 MNHNS, CDR2 SASEGT. The CDR3 extends over 16 amino acids. CDR3 in amino acids: CASSKAWTGGNNEQFF. The CDR3 nucleotides read TGTGCCAGCAGTAAAGCTTGGACAGGGGGTAACAATGAGCAGTTCTTC.

The V call is TRBV6-6, the J call TRBJ2-2; D unresolved. Trimming took 6 bases from V and 0 from J, leaving 5 bases between them. The CDR3 contains 13 residues. The germline CDR1 and CDR2 sequences are MNHNY and SVGAGI (reference sequence). The DNA for the CDR3 is TGTGCCAGCAGCCGAGCGAACACCGGGGAGCTGTTTTTT. This codes for CASSRANTGELFF.

This chain links TRBV7-2 with TRBJ1-6, with 8 nucleotides matching TRBD1. V lost 4 bases and J lost 0; bases outside the gene matches: 8. Germline CDR1 SGHTA, CDR2 FQGNSA. The CDR3 has 18 amino acids. In DNA, the CDR3 is TGTGCCAGCAGCTCACGAACCGGACAGGGCTCCTATAATTCACCCCTCCACTTT. Protein sequence: CASSSRTGQGSYNSPLHF.

This clone was recorded at least ten times. The rearrangement links TRBV6-5 to TRBJ1-2, with TRBD1 matching over 9 bases. The CDR3 spans 14 residues. Trimming cost V 6 bases and J 8 bases; bases outside gene matches: 10. CDR1 is MNHEY and CDR2 is SVGAGI in the germline V gene. The CDR3 region is CASRPGQGLGGYTF. The CDR3 nucleotides read TGTGCCAGCAGACCGGGACAGGGCCTTGGAGGCTACACCTTC.

The chain carries TRBV19 and TRBJ2-2; maybe TRBD2 (6 bases). V was shortened by 6 bases and J by 5 bases, with 16 bases between the two germline ends. The CDR3 length is 15 residues. Germline V gene sequence: CDR1 LNHDA, CDR2 SQIVND (reference sequence). The CDR3 spells CASSLSGGGTGELFF. CDR3 nucleotides: TGTGCCAGTAGCCTTTCCGGGGGAGGTACCGGGGAGCTGTTTTTT.

This clone was seen a handful of times. The chain uses TRBV28 and TRBJ1-5; 7 positions agree with TRBD1. The V segment lost 5 bases and the J segment 4 bases; nucleotides outside the gene matches: 14. Germline V gene lookup returns CDR1 MDHEN and CDR2 SYDVKM. The CDR3 is 17 amino acids. Here the CDR3 DNA reads TGTGCCAGCAGTGAAGGGGCCGGCCTCAGGGGGAATCAGCCCCAGCATTTT. It yields the protein CASSEGAGLRGNQPQHF.

The chain carries TRBV5-1 and TRBJ2-3, with D hard to call. The CDR3 has 15 amino acids. Germline V gene lookup returns CDR1 SGHRS and CDR2 YFSETQ. V shed 4 bases and J shed 4 bases, with 16 bases lying between them. The CDR3 region is CASSPLNGLPDTQYF. CDR3 coding DNA: TGCGCCAGCAGCCCCCTCAATGGGCTCCCAGATACGCAGTATTTT.

This chain links TRBV7-9 with TRBJ1-6; D possibly corresponds to TRBD1 (5 bases). The CDR3 has 16 residues. The germline V and J ends were trimmed by 1 base and 8 bases, with 15 bases remaining between them. Germline V lookup: CDR1 SEHNR, CDR2 FQNEAQ (reference sequence). This CDR3 reads CASSLDSRRGDSPLHF. CDR3 coding DNA: TGTGCCAGCAGCTTAGATAGCCGGCGGGGGGATTCACCCCTCCACTTT.

V gene TRBV2 combines with J gene TRBJ2-1; weak D call: TRBD1 (5 bases). The germline V gene has CDR1 SNHLY and CDR2 FYNNEI. This CDR3 is 12 amino acids long. V was trimmed by 7 bases and J by 7 bases, leaving 11 bases between them. This CDR3 is CASKSRGNEQFF. CDR3 DNA sequence: TGTGCCAGCAAAAGTAGGGGAAATGAGCAGTTCTTC.

In the case of this clone: Other nucleotide sequences in the sample specify the same CDR3. The genes are TRBV27 and TRBJ1-1; D possibly corresponds to TRBD1 (6 bases). This CDR3 is 13 amino acids long. The ends were cut back, 4 bases at V and 3 bases at J, with 9 bases in the middle. The germline V gene has CDR1 MNHEY and CDR2 SMNVEV (reference sequence). The DNA of the CDR3 is TGTGCCAGCAGTTACAGGGAGTACACTGAAGCTTTCTTT. Translation gives CASSYREYTEAFF.